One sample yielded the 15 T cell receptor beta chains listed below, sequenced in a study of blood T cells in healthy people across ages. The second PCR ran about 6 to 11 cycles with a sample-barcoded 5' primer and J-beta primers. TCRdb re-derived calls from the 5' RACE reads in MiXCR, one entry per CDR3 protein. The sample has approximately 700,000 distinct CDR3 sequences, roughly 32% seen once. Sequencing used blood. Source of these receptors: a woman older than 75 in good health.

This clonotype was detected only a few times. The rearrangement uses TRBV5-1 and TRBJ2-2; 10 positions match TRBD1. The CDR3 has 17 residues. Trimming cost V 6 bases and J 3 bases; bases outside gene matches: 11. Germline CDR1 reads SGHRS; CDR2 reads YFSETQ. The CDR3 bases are TGCGCCAGCACCCTTAACCCCGGGACAGGGGACACCGGGGAGCTGTTTTTT. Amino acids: CASTLNPGTGDTGELFF.

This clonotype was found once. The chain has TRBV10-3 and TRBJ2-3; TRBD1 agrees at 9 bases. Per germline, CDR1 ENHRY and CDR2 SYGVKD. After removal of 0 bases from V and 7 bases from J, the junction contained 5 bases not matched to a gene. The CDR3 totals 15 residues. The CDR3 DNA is TGTGCCATCAGTGAGTCAGGGACAGGGCAAAATACGCAGTATTTT. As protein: CAISESGTGQNTQYF.

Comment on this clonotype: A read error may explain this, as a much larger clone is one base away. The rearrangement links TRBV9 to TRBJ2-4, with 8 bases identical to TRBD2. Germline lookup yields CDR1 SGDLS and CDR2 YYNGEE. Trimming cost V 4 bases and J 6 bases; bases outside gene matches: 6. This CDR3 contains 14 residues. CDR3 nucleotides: TGTGCCAGCAGCTTGACCAGCGGGGGAAACATTCAGTACTTC. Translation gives CASSLTSGGNIQYF.

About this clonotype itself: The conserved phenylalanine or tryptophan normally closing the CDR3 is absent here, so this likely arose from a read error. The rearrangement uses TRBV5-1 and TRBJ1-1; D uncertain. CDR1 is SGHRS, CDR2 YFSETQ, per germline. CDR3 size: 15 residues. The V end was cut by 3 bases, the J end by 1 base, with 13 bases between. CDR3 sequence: CASSSQIRGNTEAFC. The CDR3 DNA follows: TGCGCCAGCAGCTCGCAGATCCGGGGGAACACTGAAGCTTTCTGT.

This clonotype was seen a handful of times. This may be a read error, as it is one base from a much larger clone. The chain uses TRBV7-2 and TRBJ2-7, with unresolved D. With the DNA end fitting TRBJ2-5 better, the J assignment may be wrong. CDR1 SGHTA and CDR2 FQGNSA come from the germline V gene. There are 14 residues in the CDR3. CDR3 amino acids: CASSRSWGQETQYF. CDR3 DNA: TGTGCCAGCAGCCGCAGCTGGGGACAAGAGACCCAGTACTTC.

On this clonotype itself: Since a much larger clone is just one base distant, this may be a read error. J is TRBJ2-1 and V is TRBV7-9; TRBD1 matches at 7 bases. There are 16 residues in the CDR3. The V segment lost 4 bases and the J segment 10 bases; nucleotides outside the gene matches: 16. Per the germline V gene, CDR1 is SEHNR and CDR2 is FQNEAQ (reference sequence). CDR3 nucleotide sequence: TGTGCCAGCAGCTCCACAAGGGCAGGGGGTAAATACGAGCAGTTCTTC. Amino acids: CASSSTRAGGKYEQFF.

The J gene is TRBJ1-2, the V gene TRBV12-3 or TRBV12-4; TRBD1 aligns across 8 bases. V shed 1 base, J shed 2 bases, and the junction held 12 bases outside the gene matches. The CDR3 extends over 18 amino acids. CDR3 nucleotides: TGTGCCAGCAGTTTAGAACTCACGGGACAGGCAAGAAACTATGGCTACACCTTC. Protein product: CASSLELTGQARNYGYTF.

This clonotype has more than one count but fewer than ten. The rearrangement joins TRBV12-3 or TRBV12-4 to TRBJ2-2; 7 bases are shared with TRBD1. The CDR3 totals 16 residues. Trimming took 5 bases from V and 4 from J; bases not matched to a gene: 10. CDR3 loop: CASSPGQSQGTGELFF. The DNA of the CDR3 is TGTGCCAGCAGTCCGGGACAGTCGCAAGGCACCGGGGAGCTGTTTTTT.

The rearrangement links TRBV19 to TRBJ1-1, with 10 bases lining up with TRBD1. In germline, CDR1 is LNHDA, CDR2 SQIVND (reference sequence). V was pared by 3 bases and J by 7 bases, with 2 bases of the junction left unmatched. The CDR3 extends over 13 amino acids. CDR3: CASSIGTGDEAFF. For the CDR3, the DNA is TGTGCCAGTAGTATCGGGACAGGGGATGAAGCTTTCTTT. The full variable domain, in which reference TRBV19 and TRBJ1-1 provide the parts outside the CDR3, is DGGITQSPKYLFRKEGQNVTLSCEQNLNHDAMYWYRQDPGQGLRLIYYSQIVNDFQKGDIAEGYSVSREKKESFPLTVTSAQKNPTAFYLCASSIGTGDEAFFGQGTRLTVV.

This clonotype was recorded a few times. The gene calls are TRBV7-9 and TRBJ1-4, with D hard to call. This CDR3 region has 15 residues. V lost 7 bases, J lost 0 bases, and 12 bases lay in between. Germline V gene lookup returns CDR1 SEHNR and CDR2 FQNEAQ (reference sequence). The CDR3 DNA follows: TGTGCCAGCACCCCAATCCTCGCAACTAATGAAAAACTGTTTTTT. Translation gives CASTPILATNEKLFF.

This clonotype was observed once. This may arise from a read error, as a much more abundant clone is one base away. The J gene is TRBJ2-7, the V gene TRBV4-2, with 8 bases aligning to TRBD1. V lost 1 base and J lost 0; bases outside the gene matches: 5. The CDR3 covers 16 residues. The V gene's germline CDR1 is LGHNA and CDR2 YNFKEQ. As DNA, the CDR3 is TGTGCCAGCAGCCAAGTAACAGGGGGGAACTCCTACGAGCAGTACGTC. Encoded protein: CASSQVTGGNSYEQYV.

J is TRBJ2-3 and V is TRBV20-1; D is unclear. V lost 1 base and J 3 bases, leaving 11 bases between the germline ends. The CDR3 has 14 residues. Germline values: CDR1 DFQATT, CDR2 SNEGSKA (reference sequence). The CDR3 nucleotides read TGCAGTGCTAGAGGGACCGTACAGACAGATACGCAGTATTTT. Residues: CSARGTVQTDTQYF.

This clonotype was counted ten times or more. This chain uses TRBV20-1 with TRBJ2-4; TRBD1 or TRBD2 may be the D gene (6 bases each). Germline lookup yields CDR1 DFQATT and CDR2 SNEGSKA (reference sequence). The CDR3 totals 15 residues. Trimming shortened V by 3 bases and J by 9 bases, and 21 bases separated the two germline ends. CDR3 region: CSASPLDRLEGIQYF. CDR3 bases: TGCAGTGCTAGCCCCTTGGACAGACTGGAGGGCATTCAGTACTTC.

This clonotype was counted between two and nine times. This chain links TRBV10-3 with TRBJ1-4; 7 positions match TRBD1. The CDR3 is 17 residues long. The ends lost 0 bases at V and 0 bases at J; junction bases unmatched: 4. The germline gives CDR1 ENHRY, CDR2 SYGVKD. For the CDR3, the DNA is TGTGCCATCAGTGAGTCGATGCAGGGGGCAACTAATGAAAAACTGTTTTTT. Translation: CAISESMQGATNEKLFF.

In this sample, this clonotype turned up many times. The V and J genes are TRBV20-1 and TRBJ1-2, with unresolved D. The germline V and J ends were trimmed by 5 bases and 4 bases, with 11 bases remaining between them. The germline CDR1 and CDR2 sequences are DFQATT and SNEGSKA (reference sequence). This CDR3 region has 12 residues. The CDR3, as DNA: TGCAGTGCTCTCGAGCTTAGCTATGGCTACACCTTC. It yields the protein CSALELSYGYTF.